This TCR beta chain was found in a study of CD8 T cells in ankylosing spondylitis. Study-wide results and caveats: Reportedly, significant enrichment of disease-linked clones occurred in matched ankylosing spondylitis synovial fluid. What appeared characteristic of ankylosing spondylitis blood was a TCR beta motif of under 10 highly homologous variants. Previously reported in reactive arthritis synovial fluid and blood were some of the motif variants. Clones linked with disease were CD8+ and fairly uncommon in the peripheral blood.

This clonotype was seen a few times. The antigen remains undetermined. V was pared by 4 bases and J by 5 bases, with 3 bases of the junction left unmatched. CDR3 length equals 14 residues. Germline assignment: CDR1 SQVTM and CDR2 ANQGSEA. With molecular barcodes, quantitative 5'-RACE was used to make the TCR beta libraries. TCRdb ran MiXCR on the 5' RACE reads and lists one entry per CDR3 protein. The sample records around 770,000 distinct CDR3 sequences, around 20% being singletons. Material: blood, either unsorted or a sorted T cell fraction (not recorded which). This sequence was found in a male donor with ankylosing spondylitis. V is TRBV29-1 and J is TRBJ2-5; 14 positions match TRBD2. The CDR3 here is CSVGLAGGGETQYF. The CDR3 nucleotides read TGCAGCGTTGGACTAGCGGGAGGGGGTGAGACCCAGTACTTC.